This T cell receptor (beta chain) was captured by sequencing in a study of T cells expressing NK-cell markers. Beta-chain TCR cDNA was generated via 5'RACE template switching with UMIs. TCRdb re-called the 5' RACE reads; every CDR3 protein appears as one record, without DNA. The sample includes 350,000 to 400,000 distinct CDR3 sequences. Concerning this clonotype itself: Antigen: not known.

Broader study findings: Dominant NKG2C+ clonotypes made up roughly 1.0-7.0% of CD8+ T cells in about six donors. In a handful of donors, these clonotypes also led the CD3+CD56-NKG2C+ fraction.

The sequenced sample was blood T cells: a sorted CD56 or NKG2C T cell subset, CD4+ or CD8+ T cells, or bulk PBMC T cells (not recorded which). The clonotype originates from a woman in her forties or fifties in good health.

The CDR3 sequence: CASTKDSYQETQYF. V is TRBV2 and J is TRBJ2-5; no DNA is available, so the TRBD1 call from TCRdb remains unchecked. Germline V gives CDR1 SNHLY, CDR2 FYNNEI. CDR3 size: 14 residues.